These 4 T cell receptor beta chains originate from one sample sequenced in a study of blood T cell repertoires in COVID-19. Measured with immunoSEQ multiplex PCR; TCRdb has only the in-frame clones, and not every one. The sample yields approximately 88,000 clones, roughly 75% seen once. Sequences were obtained from peripheral blood. The receptor source for this set is a middle-aged man who had recovered from COVID-19.

The gene calls are TRBV5-1 and TRBJ2-3; 9 bases are shared with TRBD2. The CDR3 length is 15 residues. Germline V gene lookup returns CDR1 SGHRS and CDR2 YFSETQ. With 0 bases clipped from V and 6 bases from J, the junction kept 5 bases outside the gene matches. The CDR3 coding sequence is TGCGCCAGCAGCTTGGAAGCGGGGGGAACCGATACGCAGTATTTT. Its translation is CASSLEAGGTDTQYF.

This chain connects TRBV10-2 to TRBJ1-6; weak D call: TRBD1 (5 bases). The germline V gene encodes CDR1 WSHSY and CDR2 SAAADI. V lost 8 bases and J lost 8, with 19 bases in between. The CDR3 loop spans 15 amino acids. In nucleotides, the CDR3 is TGCGCCAGCCGGTTCCACAGTAGCAGGGATTCACCCCTCCACTTT. Protein: CASRFHSSRDSPLHF.

This clone has only one observation. The V gene is TRBV6-5, the J gene TRBJ1-1; a weak D match, TRBD1 (5 bases). The CDR3 runs 15 residues. The germline V and J ends were trimmed by 2 bases and 1 base, with 11 bases remaining between them. The germline V gene has CDR1 MNHEY and CDR2 SVGAGI. The DNA of the CDR3 is TGTGCCAGCAGTTACCTGACAGACCAGAACACTGAAGCTTTCTTT. Translating gives CASSYLTDQNTEAFF.

The rearrangement joins TRBV15 to TRBJ1-2, with TRBD1 matching over 7 bases. The ends lost 0 bases at V and 4 bases at J; junction bases unmatched: 8. The CDR3 extends over 16 amino acids. Germline V gene sequence: CDR1 LNHNV, CDR2 YYDKDF (reference sequence). The chain's CDR3 is CATSRDYEQGPYGYTF. CDR3 nucleotide sequence: TGTGCCACCAGCAGAGACTATGAACAGGGGCCCTATGGCTACACCTTC.